The 14 T cell receptor beta chains below were found in one sample sequenced in a study of cytomegalovirus exposure and HLA in healthy donors. PCR used 60 Vbeta primers and 13 Jbeta primers. Sequencing used immunoSEQ multiplex PCR; TCRdb keeps in-frame clones, though not all of them. Here the sample spans 130,000 to 150,000 clones, about 79% being singletons. The sample comprised PBMCs. These receptors originate from a male donor in good health and CMV-seronegative.

The gene calls are TRBV5-4 and TRBJ2-7, with TRBD1 matching 7 bases. Germline trimming cut 9 bases from V and 3 bases from J; bases unmatched to any gene: 9. The germline V gene encodes CDR1 SGHNT and CDR2 YYREEE (reference sequence). This CDR3 region has 13 residues. The CDR3 DNA reads as TGTGCCACCACCCCGACAGGGCACTACGAGCAGTACTTC. It translates to CATTPTGHYEQYF.

This rearrangement joins TRBV2 to TRBJ2-3, with 8 bases matching TRBD2. This CDR3 region has 14 residues. Germline trimming cut 8 bases from V and 2 bases from J; bases unmatched to any gene: 6. Germline V gives CDR1 SNHLY, CDR2 FYNNEI. Written as DNA, the CDR3 is TGTGCCAGCCTCAGCGGGGGTGTCACAGATACGCAGTATTTT. It is translated as CASLSGGVTDTQYF.

The rearrangement joins TRBV6-5 to TRBJ2-5, with 9 nucleotides matching TRBD1. The CDR3 has 13 amino acids. Losses at the gene ends were 6 bases for V and 5 bases for J; bases not matched to a gene: 4. Germline-derived CDR1 and CDR2 are MNHEY and SVGAGI. The CDR3 is CASRGTGRETQYF. CDR3 nucleotides: TGTGCCAGCAGGGGGACAGGGAGGGAGACCCAGTACTTC.

This chain links TRBV2 with TRBJ2-2; a weak D match, TRBD1 (6 bases). The CDR3 runs to 14 residues. Germline CDR1 is SNHLY and CDR2 is FYNNEI. The V and J ends lost 6 bases and 7 bases respectively, with 15 bases between them. This chain's CDR3 is CASRRTDLSGELFF. CDR3 bases: TGTGCCAGCAGAAGGACAGACCTTAGCGGGGAGCTGTTTTTT. Drawing the rest from reference TRBV2 and TRBJ2-2, the complete variable domain is EPEVTQTPSHQVTQMGQEVILRCVPISNHLYFYWYRQILGQKVEFLVSFYNNEISEKSEIFDDQFSVERPDGSNFTLKIRSTKLEDSAMYFCASRRTDLSGELFFGEGSRLTVL.

This clone was detected only once. The identical CDR3 is also encoded by other nucleotide sequences in the sample. The J gene is TRBJ2-1, the V gene TRBV7-2; 10 bases agree with TRBD2. J gave up 7 bases and V 1 base, and 4 bases lay outside the gene matches. From germline, CDR1 is SGHTA and CDR2 FQGNSA. The CDR3 runs to 15 residues. Here the CDR3 DNA reads TGTGCCAGCAGCTTAGTTCTACTAGCGGGAAATGAGCAGTTCTTC. Translation: CASSLVLLAGNEQFF.

The chain has TRBV4-3 and TRBJ2-1; the match to TRBD2 covers 7 bases. The V segment lost 3 bases and the J segment 2 bases; nucleotides outside the gene matches: 13. The CDR3 has 18 amino acids. Germline CDR1 and CDR2: LGHNA and YSLEER. The CDR3 region is CASSQKAVGGRAYNEQFF. The CDR3 DNA reads as TGCGCCAGCAGCCAGAAAGCCGTCGGGGGGAGGGCCTACAATGAGCAGTTCTTC.

This sequence joins TRBV29-1 and TRBJ1-2; D may be TRBD1 (6 bases). The germline V gene encodes CDR1 SQVTM and CDR2 ANQGSEA. With 4 bases removed from V and 8 bases from J, the gap between germline ends came to 11 bases. This CDR3 is 11 amino acids long. The CDR3 is CSVGGGRGYTF. CDR3 in DNA: TGCAGCGTTGGGGGGGGGCGAGGCTACACCTTC. The variable domain in full, completed from reference TRBV29-1 and TRBJ1-2, reads SAVISQKPSRDICQRGTSLTIQCQVDSQVTMMFWYRQQPGQSLTLIATANQGSEATYESGFVIDKFPISRPNLTFSTLTVSNMSPEDSSIYLCSVGGGRGYTFGSGTRLTVV.

The chain links TRBV5-1 to TRBJ1-2; D is perhaps TRBD1 (5 bases). The CDR3 length is 16 residues. Germline lookup yields CDR1 SGHRS and CDR2 YFSETQ. The V end lost 0 bases, the J end lost 1 base, and 13 bases lay between the germline ends. CDR3 residues: CASSLGQSPYNYGYTF. For the CDR3, the DNA is TGCGCCAGCAGCTTGGGACAGTCCCCGTATAACTATGGCTACACCTTC. Variable domain in full (rest from reference TRBV5-1 and TRBJ1-2): KAGVTQTPRYLIKTRGQQVTLSCSPISGHRSVSWYQQTPGQGLQFLFEYFSETQRNKGNFPGRFSGRQFSNSRSEMNVSTLELGDSALYLCASSLGQSPYNYGYTFGSGTRLTVV.

A remark on this clone: Other DNA sequences from this sample encode an identical CDR3 as well. The chain is built from TRBV7-2 and TRBJ2-7, with D unclear. Between the trimmed V and J ends, which lost 6 bases and 3 bases, there was a span of 6 bases. Germline V gives CDR1 SGHTA, CDR2 FQGNSA. The CDR3 has 11 amino acids. CDR3 in amino acids: CASSSYYEQYF. The CDR3 nucleotides are TGTGCCAGCAGTTCTTACTACGAGCAGTACTTC.

The CDR3 spells CSVGSGRADTQYF. CDR3 nucleotide sequence: TGCAGCGTTGGGTCAGGGAGGGCAGATACGCAGTATTTT. The V and J genes are TRBV29-1 and TRBJ2-3, with 7 bases aligning to TRBD2. From germline, CDR1 is SQVTM and CDR2 ANQGSEA. CDR3 length equals 13 residues. V lost 4 bases and J lost 4; bases outside the gene matches: 5.

V gene TRBV5-1 combines with J gene TRBJ1-4, with D possibly TRBD1 on 5 matching bases. The CDR3 contains 14 residues. Germline loops: CDR1 SGHRS, CDR2 YFSETQ. V gave up 5 bases and J gave up 8 bases, with 16 bases separating them. CDR3: CASRHPGVPEKLFF. In DNA, the CDR3 is TGCGCCAGCAGACATCCGGGGGTACCAGAAAAACTGTTTTTT.

The V call is TRBV10-2, the J call TRBJ1-2; D is perhaps TRBD1 (6 bases). Trimming removed 3 bases from V and 4 bases from J, with 12 bases in between. The CDR3 extends over 14 amino acids. CDR1 is WSHSY, CDR2 SAAADI, per germline. CDR3 DNA: TGCGCCAGCAGTGAATCTGGGGGCGGCTATGGCTACACCTTC. Protein product: CASSESGGGYGYTF.

Details on this clone: Mismatch with germline at one junction end may stem from a read error. The rearrangement joins TRBV7-9 to TRBJ2-2, with D unclear. Germline assignment: CDR1 SEHNR and CDR2 FQNEAQ (reference sequence). This CDR3 is built from 15 residues. As DNA, the CDR3 is TGTTCCAGCAGCCCCCTTGCCAGGAACACCGGGGAGCTGTTTTTT. Encoded protein: CSSSPLARNTGELFF.

The V gene is TRBV7-9, the J gene TRBJ2-4; a weak D match, TRBD2 (5 bases). The V and J ends lost 6 bases and 0 bases respectively, with 15 bases between them. Looked up from germline, CDR1 is SEHNR and CDR2 is FQNEAQ (reference sequence). This CDR3 region has 16 residues. DNA for the CDR3: TGTGCCAGCAGTCTTTACGGAGCGGTAGCCAAAAACATTCAGTACTTC. Amino acids: CASSLYGAVAKNIQYF.